Listed below are T cell receptor beta chains from one sample, sequenced in a study of T cell responses to AZD1222 COVID-19 vaccine. Produced via immunoSEQ multiplex PCR; TCRdb's table is partial and in-frame only. The data show about 120,000 clones, approximately 91% seen once. Material: peripheral blood, obtained on day 0 of AZD1222 vaccination. Every receptor here comes from an adult in good health. The CDR3 runs from the conserved cysteine through the conserved F or W. The D gene is left open where the match is weak. Size is stated for part of the rows, as once, few or many counts, or as a class when the clone is expanded.

clone size,D gene,V gene,J gene,CDR3 protein,CDR3 DNA
-,TRBD1,TRBV29-1,TRBJ2-1,CSVEGQGHNEQFF,TGCAGCGTTGAGGGACAGGGGCACAATGAGCAGTTCTTC
-,-,TRBV19,TRBJ1-4,CASTALGGEKLFF,TGTGCCAGTACCGCCTTAGGGGGGGAAAAACTGTTTTTT
-,TRBD1,TRBV19,TRBJ2-7,CASSKGSGQLLSGSRAYEQYF,TGTGCCAGTAGTAAGGGCTCGGGACAGCTGCTATCGGGCAGTCGCGCCTACGAGCAGTACTTC
few,-,TRBV19,TRBJ2-5,CASNRRGIGGETQYF,TGTGCCAGTAATCGCAGAGGGATCGGCGGAGAGACCCAGTACTTC
-,TRBD1,TRBV19,TRBJ2-4,CASKGTGGMLNIQYF,TGTGCCAGTAAAGGGACAGGGGGCATGTTAAACATTCAGTACTTC
-,-,TRBV6-1,TRBJ2-3,CASSELRGVTDTQYF,TGTGCCAGCAGTGAACTCCGGGGAGTCACAGATACGCAGTATTTT
-,TRBD2,TRBV5-1,TRBJ2-5,CASSTGGSWETQYF,TGCGCCAGCAGCACGGGCGGGAGCTGGGAGACCCAGTACTTC
once,TRBD2,TRBV20-1,TRBJ2-7,CSASATGGQYF,TGCAGTGCTAGCGCGACGGGGGGGCAGTACTTC
once,-,TRBV28,TRBJ1-1,CASSPLAGRLNTEAFF,TGTGCCAGCAGTCCACTCGCGGGCAGGTTGAACACTGAAGCTTTCTTT
-,TRBD1,TRBV19,TRBJ1-5,CASRGQGAYQPQHF,TGTGCCAGTAGGGGACAGGGGGCTTATCAGCCCCAGCATTTT
-,-,TRBV29-1,TRBJ1-4,CSARGDSNEKLFF,TGCAGCGCCAGGGGAGACTCTAATGAAAAACTGTTTTTT
-,TRBD2,TRBV9,TRBJ2-5,CASSGGAGGRRETQYF,TGTGCCAGCAGCGGCGGAGCGGGAGGGCGGCGAGAGACCCAGTACTTC
once,-,TRBV27,TRBJ1-6,CASKITGIVREEEDSPLHF,TGTGCCAGCAAGATCACAGGGATAGTCAGGGAAGAGGAAGATTCACCCCTCCACTTT
once,TRBD1,TRBV14,TRBJ1-6,CASSQDRDRREPDLHF,TGTGCCAGCAGCCAAGATAGGGACAGGCGGGAGCCGGACCTCCACTTT
-,-,TRBV18,TRBJ1-4,CASSPQGEKLFF,TGTGCCAGCTCACCACAGGGGGAAAAACTGTTTTTT
-,-,TRBV7-9,TRBJ1-1,CASSTGVMNTEAFF,TGTGCCAGCAGCACCGGGGTGATGAACACTGAAGCTTTCTTT
-,-,TRBV7-9,TRBJ1-1,CASSLGGGGNTEAFF,TGTGCCAGCAGCTTAGGGGGCGGGGGGAACACTGAAGCTTTCTTT
-,-,TRBV2,TRBJ1-3,CASSLDRTGNTIYF,TGTGCCAGCAGCCTCGACAGGACCGGAAACACCATATATTTT
-,TRBD1,TRBV2,TRBJ2-6,CASRSTRDRGRVLTF,TGTGCCAGCAGGTCGACCCGGGACAGGGGGCGCGTCCTGACTTTC
-,TRBD1,TRBV30,TRBJ1-6,CAWSVRETGGFSPLHF,TGTGCCTGGAGTGTACGGGAAACAGGGGGCTTTTCACCCCTCCACTTT
-,TRBD1,TRBV5-8,TRBJ1-5,CASSRDRPYSNQPQHF,TGTGCCAGCAGCCGGGACAGACCGTATAGCAATCAGCCCCAGCATTTT
-,TRBD1,TRBV7-8,TRBJ1-5,CASSLVGTGGAEQPQHF,TGTGCCAGCAGCTTAGTTGGGACAGGGGGCGCAGAACAGCCCCAGCATTTT
-,-,TRBV7-2,TRBJ1-5,CASSPTQGPNQPQHF,TGTGCCAGCAGCCCGACACAGGGACCCAATCAGCCCCAGCATTTT
-,TRBD1,TRBV6-1,TRBJ1-6,CASSEYLGTGYNSPLHF,TGTGCCAGCAGTGAATATTTAGGGACAGGGTATAATTCACCCCTCCACTTT
-,-,TRBV6-2/TRBV6-3,TRBJ2-1,CASSFRDLSANEQFF,TGTGCCAGCAGTTTTCGGGACCTAAGCGCCAATGAGCAGTTCTTC
-,TRBD2,TRBV9,TRBJ2-7,CASSVAPAGAYEQYF,TGTGCCAGCAGCGTCGCCCCCGCGGGGGCCTACGAGCAGTACTTC
-,TRBD1,TRBV6-5,TRBJ1-1,CASSYGGQGPWVRAFF,TGTGCCAGCAGTTACGGGGGACAGGGCCCTTGGGTGAGGGCTTTCTTT
-,-,TRBV19,TRBJ2-5,CASSMGGIQETQYF,TGTGCCAGTAGTATGGGCGGAATCCAAGAGACCCAGTACTTC
few,-,TRBV7-3,TRBJ2-1,CASSRRQLGSYNEQFF,TGTGCCAGCAGCCGAAGACAGCTAGGGTCCTACAATGAGCAGTTCTTC
-,TRBD2,TRBV28,TRBJ2-1,CASSGRASGRGEQFF,TGTGCCAGCAGTGGGAGGGCTAGCGGGAGGGGTGAGCAGTTCTTC
few,-,TRBV29-1,TRBJ2-7,CSVDTGSEQYF,TGCAGCGTTGACACAGGGAGCGAGCAGTACTTC
-,TRBD1,TRBV5-1,TRBJ2-1,CASSVDRGGGNNEQFF,TGCGCCAGCAGCGTTGACAGGGGTGGGGGTAACAATGAGCAGTTCTTC
-,-,TRBV7-3,TRBJ1-1,CASSSTGGEAFF,TGTGCCAGCAGCTCCACAGGAGGCGAAGCTTTCTTT
-,TRBD2,TRBV7-3,TRBJ2-1,CASSLGLAEGEQFF,TGTGCCAGCAGCTTGGGACTAGCGGAAGGGGAGCAGTTCTTC
-,TRBD1,TRBV5-1,TRBJ2-7,CASTRGTGVSYEQYF,TGCGCCAGCACCAGGGGGACAGGGGTCTCCTACGAGCAGTACTTC
-,TRBD2,TRBV24-1,TRBJ2-2,CATSTSGRAVGELFF,TGTGCCACCAGTACTAGCGGGAGGGCCGTCGGGGAGCTGTTTTTT
-,-,TRBV6-5,TRBJ2-7,CASSYGRGYEQYF,TGTGCCAGCAGTTACGGAAGGGGCTACGAGCAGTACTTC
-,-,TRBV29-1,TRBJ2-3,CSVLRGPDTQYF,TGCAGCGTTCTCAGGGGTCCCGATACGCAGTATTTT
-,-,TRBV19,TRBJ1-6,CASSISGVLNSPLHF,TGTGCCAGTAGTATATCTGGGGTTTTGAATTCACCCCTCCACTTT
-,-,TRBV6-5,TRBJ1-2,CASREGGVGYGYTF,TGTGCCAGCAGGGAGGGGGGGGTTGGCTATGGCTACACCTTC
-,-,TRBV19,TRBJ1-5,CASSIDLGGVSNQPQHF,TGTGCCAGTAGTATAGATCTAGGAGGGGTTAGCAATCAGCCCCAGCATTTT
-,TRBD1,TRBV5-1,TRBJ2-1,CASSFGGTGVIDNEQFF,TGCGCCAGCAGCTTCGGTGGGACAGGGGTTATCGACAATGAGCAGTTCTTC
-,-,TRBV30,TRBJ1-1,CAWTRVGNTEAFF,TGTGCCTGGACCAGGGTGGGGAACACTGAAGCTTTCTTT
-,TRBD1,TRBV19,TRBJ1-2,CASQDRGNYGYTF,TGTGCCAGCCAGGACAGGGGCAACTATGGCTACACCTTC
-,TRBD1,TRBV5-1,TRBJ1-2,CASSPSGQNYGYTF,TGCGCCAGCAGCCCGTCGGGACAGAACTATGGCTACACCTTC
once,-,TRBV21-1,TRBJ1-5,CASSKGQGDSNQPQHF,TGTGCCAGCAGCAAGGGACAGGGGGATAGCAATCAGCCCCAGCATTTT
-,TRBD1,TRBV7-9,TRBJ2-1,CASSGDRGTSETSAPGYSYNEQFF,TGTGCCAGCAGCGGGGACAGGGGGACCTCTGAGACTAGCGCCCCTGGATACTCCTACAATGAGCAGTTCTTC
-,TRBD1,TRBV3-1/TRBV3-2,TRBJ2-7,CASSQDVTGGNEQYF,TGTGCCAGCAGCCAAGATGTGACAGGGGGCAACGAGCAGTACTTC
-,-,TRBV29-1,TRBJ1-2,CSVDSPAGQWPYTF,TGCAGCGTTGACTCCCCGGCAGGCCAGTGGCCCTACACCTTC
-,-,TRBV5-1,TRBJ1-4,CASSSQDPRGKLFF,TGCGCCAGCAGCTCGCAGGACCCTCGGGGAAAACTGTTTTTT
-,TRBD1,TRBV20-1,TRBJ1-6,CSASRDRGGYNSPLHF,TGCAGTGCTAGTAGGGACAGGGGCGGCTATAATTCACCCCTCCACTTT
once,-,TRBV6-1,TRBJ1-3,CASSDVGGLSGNTIYF,TGTGCCAGCAGTGATGTGGGGGGCCTCTCTGGAAACACCATATATTTT
-,-,TRBV27,TRBJ2-4,CASSPQGDIQYF,TGTGCCAGCAGTCCCCAGGGTGACATTCAGTACTTC
-,TRBD2,TRBV24-1,TRBJ2-2,CATSDSQREAGELFF,TGTGCCACCAGTGATTCGCAACGGGAGGCCGGGGAGCTGTTTTTT
-,-,TRBV9,TRBJ2-1,CASSVVGTDNEQFF,TGTGCCAGCAGCGTAGTGGGGACCGACAATGAGCAGTTCTTC
-,-,TRBV7-8,TRBJ2-1,CASSFWSSYNEQFF,TGTGCCAGCAGCTTTTGGTCGTCCTACAATGAGCAGTTCTTC
-,TRBD1,TRBV15,TRBJ1-1,CATSRGGQSTMNTEAFF,TGTGCCACCAGCAGAGGGGGACAGTCTACGATGAACACTGAAGCTTTCTTT